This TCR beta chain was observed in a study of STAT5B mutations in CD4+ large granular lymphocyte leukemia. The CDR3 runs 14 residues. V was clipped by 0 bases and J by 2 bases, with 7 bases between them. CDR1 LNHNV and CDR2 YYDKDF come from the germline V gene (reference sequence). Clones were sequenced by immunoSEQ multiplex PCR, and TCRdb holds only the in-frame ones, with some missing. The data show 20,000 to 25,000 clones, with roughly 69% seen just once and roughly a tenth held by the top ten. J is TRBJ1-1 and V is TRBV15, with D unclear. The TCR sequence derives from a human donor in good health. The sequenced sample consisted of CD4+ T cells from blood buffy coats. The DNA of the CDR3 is TGTGCCACCAGCAGAGATATTCCTAACACTGAAGCTTTCTTT. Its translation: CATSRDIPNTEAFF.